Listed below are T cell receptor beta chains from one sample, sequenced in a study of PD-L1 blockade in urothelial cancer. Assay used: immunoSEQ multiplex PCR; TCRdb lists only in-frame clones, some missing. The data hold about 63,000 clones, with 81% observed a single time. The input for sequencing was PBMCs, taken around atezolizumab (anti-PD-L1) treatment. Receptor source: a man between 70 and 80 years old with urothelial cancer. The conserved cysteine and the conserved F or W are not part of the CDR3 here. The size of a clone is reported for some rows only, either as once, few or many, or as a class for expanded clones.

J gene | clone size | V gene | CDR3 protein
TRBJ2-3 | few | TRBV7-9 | ASSASLLSTTTDTQY
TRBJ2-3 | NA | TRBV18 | ASSPRTGGGGTDTQY
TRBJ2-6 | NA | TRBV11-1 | ASSPEFTGSGANVLT
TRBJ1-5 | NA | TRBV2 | ASRPDRGGQPQH
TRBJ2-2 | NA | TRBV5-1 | ASSQGQGWTGELF
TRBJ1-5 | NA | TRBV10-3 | AISGGQQPQH
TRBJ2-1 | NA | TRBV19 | ASSIVRGTYNEQF
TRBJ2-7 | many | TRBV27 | ASRSGSGSLYEQY
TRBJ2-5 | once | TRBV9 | ASSVGRTSAAETQY
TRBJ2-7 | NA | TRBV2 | ASVPRTGLNEQY
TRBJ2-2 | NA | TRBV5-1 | ASSLGQGPGELF
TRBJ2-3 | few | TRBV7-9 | ASSPTGSTDTQY
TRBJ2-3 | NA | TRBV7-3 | ASRPGQSTDTQY
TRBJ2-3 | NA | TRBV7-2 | ASSLELWREGTDTQY
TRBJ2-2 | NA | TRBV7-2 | ASTTGGGLSTGELF
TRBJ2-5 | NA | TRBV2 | ASNLDRGRVETQY
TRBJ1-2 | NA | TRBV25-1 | ASSGRHNGAMSYT
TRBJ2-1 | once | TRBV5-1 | ASSDAGGGNEQF
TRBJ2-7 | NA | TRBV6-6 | ASSRASYEQY
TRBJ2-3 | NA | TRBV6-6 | ASSQEAVSTDTQY
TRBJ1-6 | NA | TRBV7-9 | ASSLEQGNSPLH
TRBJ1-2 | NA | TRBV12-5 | ASGLGTGFGYGYT
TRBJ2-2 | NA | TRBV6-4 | ASSELGTGELF